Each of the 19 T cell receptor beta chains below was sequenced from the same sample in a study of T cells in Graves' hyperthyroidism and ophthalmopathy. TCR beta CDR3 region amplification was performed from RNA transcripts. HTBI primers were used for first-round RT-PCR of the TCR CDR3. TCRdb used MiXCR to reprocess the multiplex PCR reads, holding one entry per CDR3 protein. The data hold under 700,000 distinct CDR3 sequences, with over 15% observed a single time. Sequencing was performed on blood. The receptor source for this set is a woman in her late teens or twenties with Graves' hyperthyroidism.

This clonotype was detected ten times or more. The CDR3 here is CASSRLDPWNQPQHF. DNA for the CDR3: TGTGCCAGCAGTCGACTAGACCCTTGGAATCAGCCCCAGCATTTT. The V call is TRBV28, the J call TRBJ1-5; the D is unclear. The CDR3 totals 15 residues. CDR1 and CDR2 from the germline V gene are MDHEN and SYDVKM. With 5 bases removed from V and 4 bases from J, the gap between germline ends came to 15 bases. Full variable domain (rest looked up from reference TRBV28 and TRBJ1-5): DVKVTQSSRYLVKRTGEKVFLECVQDMDHENMFWYRQDPGLGLRLIYFSYDVKMKEKGDIPEGYSVSREKKERFSLILESASTNQTSMYLCASSRLDPWNQPQHFGDGTRLSIL.

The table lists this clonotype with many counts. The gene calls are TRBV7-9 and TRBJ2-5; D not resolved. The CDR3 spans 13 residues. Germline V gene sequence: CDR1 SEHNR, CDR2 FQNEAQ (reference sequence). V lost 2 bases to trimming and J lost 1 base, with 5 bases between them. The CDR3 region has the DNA TGTGCCAGCAGCTTATTTGCCCAAGAGACCCAGTACTTC. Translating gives CASSLFAQETQYF.

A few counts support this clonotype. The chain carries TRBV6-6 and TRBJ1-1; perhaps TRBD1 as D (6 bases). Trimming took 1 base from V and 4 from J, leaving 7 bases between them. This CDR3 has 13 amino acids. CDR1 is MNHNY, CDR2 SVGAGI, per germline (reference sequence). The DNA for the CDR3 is TGTGCCAGCAGTTACTTACAGGGCACTGAAGCTTTCTTT. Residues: CASSYLQGTEAFF.

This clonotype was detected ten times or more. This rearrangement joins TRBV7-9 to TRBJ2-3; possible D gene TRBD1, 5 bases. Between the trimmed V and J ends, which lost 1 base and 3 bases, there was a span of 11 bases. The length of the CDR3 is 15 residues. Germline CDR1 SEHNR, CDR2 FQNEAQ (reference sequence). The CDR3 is CASSLVWQGTDTQYF. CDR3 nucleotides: TGTGCCAGCAGCTTAGTTTGGCAGGGAACAGATACGCAGTATTTT.

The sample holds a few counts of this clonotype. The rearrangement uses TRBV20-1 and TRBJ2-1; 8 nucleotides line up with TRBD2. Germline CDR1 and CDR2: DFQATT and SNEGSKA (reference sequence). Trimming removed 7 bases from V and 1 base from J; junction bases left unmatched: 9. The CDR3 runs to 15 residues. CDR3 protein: CSGKRGLRSYNEQFF. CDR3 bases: TGCAGTGGAAAGCGGGGGCTCCGATCCTACAATGAGCAGTTCTTC.

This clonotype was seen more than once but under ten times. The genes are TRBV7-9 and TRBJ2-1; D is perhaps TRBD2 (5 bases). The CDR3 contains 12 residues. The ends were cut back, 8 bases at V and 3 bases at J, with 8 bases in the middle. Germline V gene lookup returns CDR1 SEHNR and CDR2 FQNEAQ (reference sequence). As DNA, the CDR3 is TGTGCCAGCCACGGGGTCTACAATGAGCAGTTCTTC. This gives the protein CASHGVYNEQFF.

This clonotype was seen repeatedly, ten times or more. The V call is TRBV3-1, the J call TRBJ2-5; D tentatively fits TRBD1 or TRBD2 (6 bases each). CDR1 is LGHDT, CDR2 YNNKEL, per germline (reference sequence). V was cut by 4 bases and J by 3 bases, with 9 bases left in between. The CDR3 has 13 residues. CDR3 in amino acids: CASSRGAKETQYF. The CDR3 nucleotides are TGTGCCAGCAGCCGGGGGGCCAAAGAGACCCAGTACTTC.

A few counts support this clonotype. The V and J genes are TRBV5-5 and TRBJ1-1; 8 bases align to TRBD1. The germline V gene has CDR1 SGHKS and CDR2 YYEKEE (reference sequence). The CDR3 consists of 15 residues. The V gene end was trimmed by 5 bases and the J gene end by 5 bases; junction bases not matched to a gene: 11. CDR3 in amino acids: CASRYPGQVKTEAFF. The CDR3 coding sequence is TGTGCCAGCAGGTATCCGGGACAGGTAAAAACTGAAGCTTTCTTT.

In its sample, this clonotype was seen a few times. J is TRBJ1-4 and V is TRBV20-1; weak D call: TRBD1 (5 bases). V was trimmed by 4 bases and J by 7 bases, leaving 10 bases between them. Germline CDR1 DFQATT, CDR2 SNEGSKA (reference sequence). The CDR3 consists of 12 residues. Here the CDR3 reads CSAIRGGEKLFF. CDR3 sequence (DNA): TGCAGTGCTATACGGGGCGGTGAAAAACTGTTTTTT.

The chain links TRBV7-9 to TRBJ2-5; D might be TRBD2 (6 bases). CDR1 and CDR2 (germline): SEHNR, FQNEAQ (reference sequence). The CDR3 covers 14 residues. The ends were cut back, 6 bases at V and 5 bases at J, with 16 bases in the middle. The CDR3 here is CASSFLTRGETQYF. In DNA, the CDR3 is TGTGCCAGCAGTTTCCTAACCCGGGGGGAGACCCAGTACTTC.

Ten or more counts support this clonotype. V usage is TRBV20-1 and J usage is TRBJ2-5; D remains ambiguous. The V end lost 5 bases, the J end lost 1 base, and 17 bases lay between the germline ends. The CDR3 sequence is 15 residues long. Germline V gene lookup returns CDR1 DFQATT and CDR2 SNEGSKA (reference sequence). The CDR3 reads CSAPEARHSQETQYF. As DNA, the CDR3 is TGCAGTGCTCCAGAGGCCAGACACTCCCAAGAGACCCAGTACTTC.

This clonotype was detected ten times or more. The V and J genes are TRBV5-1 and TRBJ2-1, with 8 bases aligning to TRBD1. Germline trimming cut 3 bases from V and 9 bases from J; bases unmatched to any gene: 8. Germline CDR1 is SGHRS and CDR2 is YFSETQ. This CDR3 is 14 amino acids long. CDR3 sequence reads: CASSYGQGTGEQFF. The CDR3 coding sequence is TGCGCCAGCAGCTACGGACAGGGTACGGGTGAGCAGTTCTTC.

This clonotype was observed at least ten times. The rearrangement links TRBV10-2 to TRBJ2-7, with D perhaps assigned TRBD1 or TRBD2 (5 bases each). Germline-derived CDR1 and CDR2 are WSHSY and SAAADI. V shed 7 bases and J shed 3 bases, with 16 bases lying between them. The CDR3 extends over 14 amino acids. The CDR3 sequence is CASTFGGVGYEQYF. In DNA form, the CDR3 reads TGCGCCAGCACCTTTGGGGGAGTAGGCTACGAGCAGTACTTC.

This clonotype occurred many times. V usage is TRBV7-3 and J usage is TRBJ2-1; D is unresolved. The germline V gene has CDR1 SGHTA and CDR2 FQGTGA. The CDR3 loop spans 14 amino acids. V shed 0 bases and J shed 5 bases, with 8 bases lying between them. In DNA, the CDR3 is TGTGCCAGCAGCTTAACGGCCAGTAACAATGAGCAGTTCTTC. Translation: CASSLTASNNEQFF.

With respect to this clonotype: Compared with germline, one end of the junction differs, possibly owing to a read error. In DNA, the CDR3 is TGTGCCAGCAGCTTAGCAGTAGGGAGCTCCTACAATGAGCAGCTCTTC. Amino acids: CASSLAVGSSYNEQLF. This sequence joins TRBV7-2 and TRBJ2-1; a weak D match, TRBD2 (5 bases). Germline V gene sequence: CDR1 SGHTA, CDR2 FQGNSA. The CDR3 consists of 16 residues.

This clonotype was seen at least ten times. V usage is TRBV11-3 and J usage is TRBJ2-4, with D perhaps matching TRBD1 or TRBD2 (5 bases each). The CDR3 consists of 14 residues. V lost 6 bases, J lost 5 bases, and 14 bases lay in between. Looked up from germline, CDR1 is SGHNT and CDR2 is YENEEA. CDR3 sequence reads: CASSSGSGQNIQYF. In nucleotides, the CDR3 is TGTGCCAGCAGTTCGGGGTCGGGGCAAAACATTCAGTACTTC.

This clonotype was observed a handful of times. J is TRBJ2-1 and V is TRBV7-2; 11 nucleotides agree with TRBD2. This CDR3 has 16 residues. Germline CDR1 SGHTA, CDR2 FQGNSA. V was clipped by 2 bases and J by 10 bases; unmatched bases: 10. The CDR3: CASSLIGTSGAREQFF. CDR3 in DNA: TGTGCCAGCAGCTTAATAGGGACTAGCGGCGCCAGGGAGCAGTTCTTC.

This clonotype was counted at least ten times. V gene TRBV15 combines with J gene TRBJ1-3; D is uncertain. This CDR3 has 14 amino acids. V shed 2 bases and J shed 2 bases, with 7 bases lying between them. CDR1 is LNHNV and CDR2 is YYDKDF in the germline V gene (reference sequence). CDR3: CATSRFQPGNTIYF. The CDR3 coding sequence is TGTGCCACCAGCAGATTCCAGCCTGGAAACACCATATATTTT. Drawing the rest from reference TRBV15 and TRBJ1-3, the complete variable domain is DAMVIQNPRYQVTQFGKPVTLSCSQTLNHNVMYWYQQKSSQAPKLLFHYYDKDFNNEADTPDNFQSRRPNTSFCFLDIRSPGLGDTAMYLCATSRFQPGNTIYFGEGSWLTVV.

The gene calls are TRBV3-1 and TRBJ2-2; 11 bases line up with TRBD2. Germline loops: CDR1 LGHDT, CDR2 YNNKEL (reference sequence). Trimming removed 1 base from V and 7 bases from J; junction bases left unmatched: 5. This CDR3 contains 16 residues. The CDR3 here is CASSQGIAGGRGELFF. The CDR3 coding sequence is TGTGCCAGCAGCCAAGGGATAGCGGGAGGGCGCGGGGAGCTGTTTTTT.